This is a list of T cell receptor beta chains from one sample in a study of blood T cell repertoires in COVID-19. Using immunoSEQ multiplex PCR, the repertoire was profiled, and TCRdb retains in-frame clones only, with some absent. The table has approximately 360,000 clones, over 75% seen once; the top ten hold roughly 0.97%. Input material: PBMCs or T cells enriched from blood (not recorded which). Receptors originate from a woman aged 25 to 39 with acute COVID-19. CDR3s include the opening cysteine and the closing phenylalanine or tryptophan. Each record gives: V gene, D gene, clone size, J gene, CDR3 DNA, CDR3 protein. D genes are given only for firm matches. Clone size is stated in some rows and not others, as once, few, many or a class when expanded.

TRBV5-8	-	-	TRBJ2-1	TGTGCCAGCAGCTCAGAACCCTTAATGGATGAGCAGTTCTTC	CASSSEPLMDEQFF
TRBV24-1	-	-	TRBJ1-2	TGTGCCACCAGTGATTTGCAGTATGGCTACACCTTC	CATSDLQYGYTF
TRBV3-1/TRBV3-2	-	-	TRBJ2-3	TGTGCCAGCAGCCAAGAACTCGTCGTCACAGATACGCAGTATTTT	CASSQELVVTDTQYF
TRBV24-1	-	-	TRBJ2-1	TGTGCCACCAGTGATTCCACGGTTTACAATGAGCAGTTCTTC	CATSDSTVYNEQFF
TRBV30	-	-	TRBJ2-1	TGTGCCTGGAGTGTAAACGTGGGGGCTTACAATGAGCAGTTCTTC	CAWSVNVGAYNEQFF
TRBV6-2/TRBV6-3	TRBD2	-	TRBJ2-5	TGTGCCAGCAGTTTTTCGGGGGGGCTGGAGACCCAGTACTTC	CASSFSGGLETQYF
TRBV5-1	TRBD2	-	TRBJ2-6	TGCGCCAGCAGCTCCGGGGGGTCCGGGGCCAACGTCCTGACTTTC	CASSSGGSGANVLTF
TRBV7-2	-	-	TRBJ2-7	TGTGCCAGCAGCTTCCAGGGGTACAGCTCCTACGAGCAGTACTTC	CASSFQGYSSYEQYF
TRBV6-5	-	-	TRBJ1-2	TGTGCCAGCAGGGCCAGGGAAGCTAACTATGGCTACACCTTC	CASRAREANYGYTF
TRBV7-3	-	-	TRBJ1-1	TGTGCCAGCAGCTCACAACCGAACACTGAAGCTTTCTTT	CASSSQPNTEAFF
TRBV5-6	TRBD1	-	TRBJ1-1	TGTGCCAGCAGCTGGGACAGGGAAGCTTTCTTT	CASSWDREAFF
TRBV7-3	-	-	TRBJ2-3	TGTGCCAGCGGACTCGGGGGAGGTACGCAGTATTTT	CASGLGGGTQYF
TRBV5-6	-	-	TRBJ1-2	TGTGCCAGCAGCTTGGAACAAAACTATGGCTACACCTTC	CASSLEQNYGYTF
TRBV30	-	-	TRBJ1-5	TGTGCCTGGAGTGTCACCGGGAAAAGCAATCAGCCCCAGCATTTT	CAWSVTGKSNQPQHF
TRBV30	TRBD1	-	TRBJ1-6	TGTGCCTGGAACAGGGGAAACTATAATTCACCCCTCCACTTT	CAWNRGNYNSPLHF
TRBV12-3/TRBV12-4	-	-	TRBJ2-3	TGTGCCAGCAGTTCTCGGGGGGCGGATACGCAGTATTTT	CASSSRGADTQYF
TRBV5-6	-	-	TRBJ1-5	TGTGCCAGCAGCAACTATGCCCGGGAAATTAGCAATCAGCCCCAGCATTTT	CASSNYAREISNQPQHF
TRBV7-6	-	-	TRBJ2-7	TGTGCCAGCAGCTCAACTACGCTCGCCGGGTTGAGTGAGCAGTACTTC	CASSSTTLAGLSEQYF
TRBV12-3/TRBV12-4	-	-	TRBJ1-1	TGTGCCAGCAGTCCTGGAGGTATCACTGAAGCTTTCTTT	CASSPGGITEAFF
TRBV5-5	TRBD1	-	TRBJ2-3	TGTGCCAGCAGCGTGTGGGACAGGGAAAGCACAGATACGCAGTATTTT	CASSVWDRESTDTQYF
TRBV25-1	TRBD1	-	TRBJ1-6	TGTGCCAGCAGTGATCCACGACAGGGCTGGAATTCACCCCTCCACTTT	CASSDPRQGWNSPLHF
TRBV5-1	TRBD1	-	TRBJ2-7	TGCGCCAGCAGCTTGGCCAGGGGACAGGGTTCCTACGAGCAGTACTTC	CASSLARGQGSYEQYF
TRBV7-2	TRBD1	-	TRBJ1-2	TGTGCCAGCAGCGAGGGACAGGAGGGCGGTGGCTACACCTTC	CASSEGQEGGGYTF
TRBV11-2	-	once	TRBJ2-2	TGTGCCAGCAGCTTAGGACTTACTGAGGACACCGGGGAGCTGTTTTTT	CASSLGLTEDTGELFF
TRBV6-5	TRBD2	-	TRBJ2-4	TGTGCCAGCAGTTACTCGGCACCGGGGGGGGCGTACATTCAGTACTTC	CASSYSAPGGAYIQYF
TRBV18	-	-	TRBJ2-7	TGTGCCAGCTCACCAGAGGGTTCGAGTTACTACGAGCAGTACTTC	CASSPEGSSYYEQYF
TRBV3-1/TRBV3-2	TRBD2	-	TRBJ2-1	TGTGCCAGCAGGCTAGCGGGGGGCTCCTACAATGAGCAGTTCTTC	CASRLAGGSYNEQFF
TRBV19	-	-	TRBJ2-3	TGTGCCAGTAGTATCGGGTTAGCGAGGAGAGATACGCAGTATTTT	CASSIGLARRDTQYF
TRBV10-3	-	-	TRBJ2-3	TGTGCCATCAGTGAGGACAGGAACACAGATACGCAGTATTTT	CAISEDRNTDTQYF
TRBV19	-	-	TRBJ2-7	TGTGCCAGTAGTCCCCAAGGGGCCTCCTACGAGCAGTACTTC	CASSPQGASYEQYF
TRBV5-1	TRBD2	-	TRBJ2-5	TGCGCCAGCAAAAAACTAGCGGGGGAAGAGACCCAGTACTTC	CASKKLAGEETQYF
TRBV7-8	-	few	TRBJ1-5	TGTGCCAGCAGGAGTGATAGCAATCAGCCCCAGCATTTT	CASRSDSNQPQHF
TRBV2	-	-	TRBJ2-3	TGTGCCAGCAGTGAACAGACAGAAAGGGAAGGGGGTACGCAGTATTTT	CASSEQTEREGGTQYF
TRBV6-5	-	-	TRBJ1-5	TGTGCCAGCGATGAGGGGGGGGCCGGTCAGCCCCAGCATTTT	CASDEGGAGQPQHF
TRBV13	-	once	TRBJ1-6	TGTGCCAGCAGCGCCGGGAGCTCCTATAATTCACCCCTCCACTTT	CASSAGSSYNSPLHF
TRBV20-1	TRBD2	-	TRBJ2-1	TGCAGTGCTAGTGGGCCGGGACTATACAATGAGCAGTTCTTC	CSASGPGLYNEQFF